These 24 T cell receptor beta chains were all obtained from the same sample, sequenced in a study of blood T cell repertoires in COVID-19. The data were produced by immunoSEQ multiplex PCR, yet TCRdb's version contains in-frame clones alone and is incomplete. This repertoire shows 250,000 or so clones, roughly 80% found once; its top ten account for around 3.5%. Sequencing was done on a sample of peripheral blood. The origin of the receptors is a young woman with acute or convalescent COVID-19.

CDR3 sequence: CASSSHESFNYGYTF. CDR3 nucleotides: TGTGCCAGCAGCAGCCACGAAAGTTTTAACTATGGCTACACCTTC. The rearrangement uses TRBV7-6 and TRBJ1-2; D uncertain. Trimming removed 5 bases at V and 1 base at J, with 14 bases between. This CDR3 has 15 residues. Germline CDR1 and CDR2: SGHVS and FNYEAQ.

V is TRBV30 and J is TRBJ2-5, with 10 bases matching TRBD2. Germline lookup yields CDR1 GTSNPN and CDR2 SVGIG (reference sequence). Losses at the gene ends were 5 bases for V and 5 bases for J; bases not matched to a gene: 14. This CDR3 has 16 amino acids. In nucleotides, the CDR3 is TGTGCCTGGGGAAGCGGGGCTAGCGGGAGTTGGGAGACCCAGTACTTC. Translation gives CAWGSGASGSWETQYF.

The V call is TRBV6-5, the J call TRBJ1-1, with TRBD1 matching 8 bases. The CDR3 runs to 13 residues. The ends lost 8 bases at V and 7 bases at J; junction bases unmatched: 9. Germline CDR1 is MNHEY and CDR2 is SVGAGI. CDR3 in amino acids: CASHRAGGVEAFF. The CDR3 nucleotides are TGTGCCAGCCACAGGGCAGGGGGCGTTGAAGCTTTCTTT.

V gene TRBV6-2 or TRBV6-3 combines with J gene TRBJ1-2; D is undetermined. This CDR3 spans 13 amino acids. The germline V and J ends were trimmed by 4 bases and 4 bases, with 10 bases remaining between them. CDR1 is MNHEY, CDR2 SVGEGT, per germline. CDR3 protein: CASSSGSFYGYTF. DNA for the CDR3: TGTGCCAGCAGTTCCGGGAGCTTCTATGGCTACACCTTC.

This sequence joins TRBV27 and TRBJ2-1, with 10 bases aligning to TRBD2. CDR3 length: 15 residues. V lost 8 bases and J lost 7; bases outside the gene matches: 11. Germline-derived CDR1 and CDR2 are MNHEY and SMNVEV (reference sequence). For the CDR3, the DNA is TGTGCCAGCGCCCTTAGCGGGAGGAATTCAAATGAGCAGTTCTTC. Its protein product is CASALSGRNSNEQFF.

The chain recombines TRBV20-1 with TRBJ2-3, with D possibly being TRBD2 (7 bases). Germline V CDR1 and CDR2: DFQATT, SNEGSKA (reference sequence). This CDR3 has 11 residues. In nucleotides, the CDR3 is TGCAGAGGGGGGGTAGCAGATACGCAGTATTTT. Its translation is CRGGVADTQYF.

The chain links TRBV5-1 to TRBJ2-7; D gene uncertain. Germline V gene data show CDR1 as SGHRS and CDR2 as YFSETQ. The V gene lost 0 bases and the J gene lost 2 bases, with 9 bases spanning the gap. The CDR3 is 14 amino acids. In nucleotides, the CDR3 is TGCGCCAGCAGCTTGGCTACAGTGACCTACGAGCAGTACTTC. Translation: CASSLATVTYEQYF.

The chain couples TRBV4-3 to TRBJ2-1; 14 nucleotides align to TRBD2. After removal of 0 bases from V and 2 bases from J, the junction contained 9 bases not matched to a gene. The CDR3 is made up of 20 amino acids. Germline V CDR1 and CDR2: LGHNA, YSLEER. The CDR3 is CASSQDPGLAGGSPYNEQFF. The CDR3 coding sequence is TGCGCCAGCAGCCAAGATCCTGGACTAGCGGGAGGTTCTCCCTACAATGAGCAGTTCTTC.

The V and J genes are TRBV12-5 and TRBJ2-1, with 7 bases aligning to TRBD2. CDR3 length: 19 amino acids. With 1 base clipped from V and 7 bases from J, the junction kept 19 bases outside the gene matches. Germline-derived CDR1 and CDR2 are LGHNT and FRNRAP. The CDR3 DNA reads TGTGCTAGTGGTTTGGGGCGCCTTCTGAGGGAGGGCCGTCAGAATGAGCAGTTCTTC. This codes for CASGLGRLLREGRQNEQFF.

The genes are TRBV3-1 (or the pseudogene TRBV3-2) and TRBJ2-1, with 7 bases matching TRBD2. Trimming took 4 bases from V and 0 from J; bases not matched to a gene: 3. This CDR3 has 15 residues. In germline, CDR1 is LGHDT, CDR2 YNNKEL (reference sequence). This chain's CDR3 is CASSLTSVSYNEQFF. The CDR3 nucleotides are TGTGCCAGCAGCCTTACTAGCGTCTCCTACAATGAGCAGTTCTTC.

The J gene is TRBJ2-2, the V gene TRBV5-8; D might be TRBD1 (6 bases). This CDR3 region has 13 residues. Trimming took 4 bases from V and 4 from J, leaving 8 bases between them. In germline, CDR1 is SGHTS, CDR2 YDEGEE. CDR3 DNA sequence: TGTGCCAGCAGCGCCAGGGGCACCGGGGAGCTGTTTTTT. It specifies CASSARGTGELFF.

This chain connects TRBV24-1 to TRBJ1-5, with TRBD1 matching 9 bases. V lost 4 bases, J lost 0 bases, and 9 bases stayed unmatched. CDR1 and CDR2 (germline): KGHDR, SFDVKD. This CDR3 comprises 18 residues. The CDR3 nucleotides are TGTGCCACCAGTGAAACCGGGACAGGGCGGTATAGCAATCAGCCCCAGCATTTT. Its translation: CATSETGTGRYSNQPQHF.

The rearrangement links TRBV18 to TRBJ1-5; D gene ambiguous. Germline V gene lookup returns CDR1 KGHSH and CDR2 LQKENI. V was shortened by 3 bases and J by 9 bases, with 18 bases between the two germline ends. This CDR3 has 15 amino acids. The CDR3 DNA is TGTGCCAGCTCACCGCAGGACTATGGCGGTAGGCCCCAGCATTTT. Protein product: CASSPQDYGGRPQHF.

Worth noting for this clone: One end of the junction varies from germline; a read error may be responsible. This chain uses TRBV7-7 with TRBJ2-5, with D unresolved. This CDR3 has 16 residues. Germline-derived CDR1 and CDR2 are SSHAT and FNYEAQ (reference sequence). The CDR3, as DNA: TGTGCTAGCAGCTTAGGCGGCAACGCACTCTGGGAGACCCAGTACTTC. The encoded protein is CASSLGGNALWETQYF.

In this sample, this clone turned up a few times. This sequence joins TRBV20-1 and TRBJ1-4; D might be TRBD1 (5 bases). The CDR3 sequence is 11 residues long. Deletions cut 5 bases from V and 10 bases from J, with 11 bases between. Germline CDR1 reads DFQATT; CDR2 reads SNEGSKA (reference sequence). CDR3 region: CSAPRDLKLFF. Written as DNA, the CDR3 is TGCAGTGCTCCCCGGGACTTAAAACTGTTTTTT.

The gene calls are TRBV28 and TRBJ1-1; D is unclear. Germline CDR1 is MDHEN and CDR2 is SYDVKM. V was pared by 9 bases and J by 3 bases, with 11 bases between. The CDR3 runs 12 residues. The CDR3 DNA sequence: TGTGCCAGTCAAGATGAGGACACTGAAGCTTTCTTT. It encodes CASQDEDTEAFF.

The chain couples TRBV23-1 to TRBJ2-7, with 8 bases lining up with TRBD2. TRBV23-1 is an ORF, with its function uncertain. The CDR3 has 13 residues. After removal of 0 bases from V and 6 bases from J, the junction contained 1 base not matched to a gene. CDR3 DNA: TGCGCCAGCAGTCAATCCGCGGGGGGCGAGCAGTACTTC. It is translated as CASSQSAGGEQYF.

This rearrangement joins TRBV19 to TRBJ1-5, with 7 bases that match TRBD1. The junction had 9 bases not matched to a gene; V was cut back by 10 bases and J by 3 bases. The germline V gene has CDR1 LNHDA and CDR2 SQIVND (reference sequence). The CDR3 has 14 residues. The CDR3, as DNA: TGTGCCACCCGGACAGGCAGAGCCAATCAGCCCCAGCATTTT. This codes for CATRTGRANQPQHF. Full variable domain (remainder filled in from reference TRBV19 and TRBJ1-5): DGGITQSPKYLFRKEGQNVTLSCEQNLNHDAMYWYRQDPGQGLRLIYYSQIVNDFQKGDIAEGYSVSREKKESFPLTVTSAQKNPTAFYLCATRTGRANQPQHFGDGTRLSIL.

V usage is TRBV7-2 and J usage is TRBJ1-6; D gene unclear. Germline CDR1 is SGHTA and CDR2 is FQGNSA. V was trimmed by 1 base and J by 7 bases, leaving 11 bases between them. There are 15 residues in the CDR3. CDR3 DNA sequence: TGTGCCAGCAGCTTAGGGGCGGGTCTCAATTCACCCCTCCACTTT. It translates to CASSLGAGLNSPLHF.

V usage is TRBV5-1 and J usage is TRBJ1-5; TRBD1 is a possible D gene (5 bases). V was shortened by 0 bases and J by 7 bases, with 14 bases between the two germline ends. CDR1 SGHRS and CDR2 YFSETQ come from the germline V gene. The CDR3 length is 15 residues. Here the CDR3 DNA reads TGCGCCAGCAGCTTGGGCGGATCGGGGGTGCAGCCCCAGCATTTT. Encoded protein: CASSLGGSGVQPQHF.

This chain joins TRBV9 and TRBJ2-3; 7 bases line up with TRBD2. The germline gives CDR1 SGDLS, CDR2 YYNGEE. Germline trimming cut 3 bases from V and 2 bases from J; bases unmatched to any gene: 12. This CDR3 has 17 amino acids. The CDR3 DNA reads as TGTGCCAGCAGCGCAGGACTGAAAGGGAGGGTCACAGATACGCAGTATTTT. This sequence encodes CASSAGLKGRVTDTQYF.

This sequence joins TRBV5-1 and TRBJ1-5, with 8 bases lining up with TRBD1. This CDR3 spans 18 amino acids. Germline-derived CDR1 and CDR2 are SGHRS and YFSETQ. The J segment lost 0 bases and the V segment lost 2 bases, leaving 10 bases of the junction unmatched. For the CDR3, the DNA is TGCGCCAGCAGCTTTAGGCCAGGGGGCCGACATAGCAATCAGCCCCAGCATTTT. It encodes CASSFRPGGRHSNQPQHF.

The J gene is TRBJ1-6, the V gene TRBV7-6; TRBD1 matches at 9 bases. Trimming cost V 5 bases and J 7 bases; bases outside gene matches: 6. In germline, CDR1 is SGHVS, CDR2 FNYEAQ. The CDR3 is made up of 15 amino acids. The CDR3 DNA reads TGTGCCAGCAGCGTCGGGGACAGGGAAAATTCACCCCTCCACTTT. Amino acids: CASSVGDRENSPLHF.

The chain uses TRBV10-1 and TRBJ1-2; D not certain. Trimming removed 3 bases at V and 0 bases at J, with 5 bases between. Germline V gives CDR1 WNHNN, CDR2 SYGVQD (reference sequence). CDR3 size: 13 residues. The CDR3 spells CASSDQTNYGYTF. The CDR3 nucleotides read TGCGCCAGCAGTGACCAAACTAACTATGGCTACACCTTC.